Sequencing of this TCR beta chain was carried out in a study of blood T cell repertoires in COVID-19. The overall study: Researchers got acute and convalescent COVID-19 samples from the United States, Italy and Spain. The analysed material was cDNA or gDNA that came from T cells, B-cell-depleted T cells, or PBMCs.

Original data processing: Scientists estimated how many nucleated cells there were by amplifying reference gene primers. Sequenced by immunoSEQ multiplex PCR; TCRdb stores in-frame clones only, minus some. Clonal size and the V and J genes are those of that table, whereas D and trimming came from the DNA. The sample lists 150,000 or so clones, 86% seen once, with around 6.6% in the top ten. V lost 0 bases and J 0 bases, leaving 7 bases between the germline ends. The CDR3 totals 15 residues. Germline V CDR1 and CDR2: SGHNT, YYREEE (reference sequence). The rearrangement links TRBV5-4 to TRBJ1-3; D is unresolved. The source material was peripheral blood. The clonotype was recovered from a man between 45 and 60 years old with active or convalescent COVID-19. This CDR3 reads CASSLGSGSGNTIYF. The CDR3 nucleotides are TGTGCCAGCAGCTTGGGATCGGGCTCTGGAAACACCATATATTTT.